This TCR beta chain was recovered during a study of human T cells and chemical hapten exposure. Study background: Subjects had 2% DPC placed on about 2 cm by about 2 cm of upper inner arm skin for sensitization.

TCRdb redid the calling of the RACE reads with MiXCR, one entry per CDR3 protein. The sample shows 80,000 to 100,000 distinct CDR3 sequences, about an eighth of them seen only once. Time point meaning: patch test 1, 2 weeks after DPC sensitization. The sample's treatment: therapeutic diphenylcyclopropenone sensitization with weekly scalp DPC. After removal of 3 bases from V and 6 bases from J, the junction contained 4 bases not matched to a gene. From germline, CDR1 is DFQATT and CDR2 SNEGSKA (reference sequence). The CDR3 runs to 15 residues. The V call is TRBV20-1, the J call TRBJ2-4, with 14 bases that match TRBD2. This receptor was taken from a woman in her thirties or forties with alopecia areata. Some clones in this sample may be carry-over from other donors' samples. Sample: whole blood, taken in connection with sensitization to the hapten diphenylcyclopropenone (DPC). The CDR3 reads CSARGTSGSVNIQYF. DNA of the CDR3: TGCAGTGCTAGGGGGACTAGCGGGAGTGTAAACATTCAGTACTTC.